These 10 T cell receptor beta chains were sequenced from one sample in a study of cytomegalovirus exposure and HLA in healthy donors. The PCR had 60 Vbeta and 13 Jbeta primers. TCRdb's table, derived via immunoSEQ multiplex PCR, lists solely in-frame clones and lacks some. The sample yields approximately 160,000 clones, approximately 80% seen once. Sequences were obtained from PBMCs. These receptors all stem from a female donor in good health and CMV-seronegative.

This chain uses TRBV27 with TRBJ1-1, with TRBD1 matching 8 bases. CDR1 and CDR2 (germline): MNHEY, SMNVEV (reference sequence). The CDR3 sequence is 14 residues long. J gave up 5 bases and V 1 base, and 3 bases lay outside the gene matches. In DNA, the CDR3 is TGTGCCAGCAGTTTATGGACAGGGTTTACTGAAGCTTTCTTT. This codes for CASSLWTGFTEAFF.

In DNA, the CDR3 is TGCGCCAGCAGCTTGGGGGGGCAGGGAGCCCTGGAGACCCAGTACTTC. Its translation: CASSLGGQGALETQYF. The chain carries TRBV5-1 and TRBJ2-5; D is possibly TRBD1 (6 bases). Germline CDR1 SGHRS, CDR2 YFSETQ. Deletions cut 0 bases from V and 5 bases from J, with 17 bases between. The CDR3 runs to 16 residues.

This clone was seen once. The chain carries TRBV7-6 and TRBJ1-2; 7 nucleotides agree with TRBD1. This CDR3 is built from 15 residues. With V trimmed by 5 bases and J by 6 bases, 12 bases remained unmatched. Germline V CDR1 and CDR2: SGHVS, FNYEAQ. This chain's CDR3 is CASSDINKGAHGYTF. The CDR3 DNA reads TGTGCCAGCAGCGATATAAATAAGGGGGCCCATGGCTACACCTTC.

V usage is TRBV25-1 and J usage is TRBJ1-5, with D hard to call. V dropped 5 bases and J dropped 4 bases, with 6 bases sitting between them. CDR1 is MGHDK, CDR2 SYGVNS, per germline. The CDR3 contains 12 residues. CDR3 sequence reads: CASSKQNQPQHF. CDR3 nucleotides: TGTGCCAGCAGTAAACAGAATCAGCCCCAGCATTTT.

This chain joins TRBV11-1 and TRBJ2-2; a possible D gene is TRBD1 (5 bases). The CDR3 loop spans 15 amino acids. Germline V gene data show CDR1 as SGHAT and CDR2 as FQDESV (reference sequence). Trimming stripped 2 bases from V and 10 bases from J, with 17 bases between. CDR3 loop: CASSLSAGPLPELFF. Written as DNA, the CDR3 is TGTGCCAGCAGCTTATCGGCAGGGCCACTCCCGGAGCTGTTTTTT.

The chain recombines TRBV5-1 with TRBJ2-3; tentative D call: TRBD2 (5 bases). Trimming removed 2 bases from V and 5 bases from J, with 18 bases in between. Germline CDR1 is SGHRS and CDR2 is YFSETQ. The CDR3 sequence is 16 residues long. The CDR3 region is CASSFSATGVVDTQYF. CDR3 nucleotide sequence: TGCGCCAGCAGCTTTTCCGCAACCGGGGTGGTAGATACGCAGTATTTT. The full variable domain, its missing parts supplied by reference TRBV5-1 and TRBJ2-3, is KAGVTQTPRYLIKTRGQQVTLSCSPISGHRSVSWYQQTPGQGLQFLFEYFSETQRNKGNFPGRFSGRQFSNSRSEMNVSTLELGDSALYLCASSFSATGVVDTQYFGPGTRLTVL.

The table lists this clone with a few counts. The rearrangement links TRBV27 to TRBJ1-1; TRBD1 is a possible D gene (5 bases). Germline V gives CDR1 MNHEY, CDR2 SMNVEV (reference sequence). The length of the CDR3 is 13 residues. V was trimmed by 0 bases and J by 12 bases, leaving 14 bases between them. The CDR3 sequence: CASSLSGGGKPFF. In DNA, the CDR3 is TGTGCCAGCAGTTTATCTGGGGGAGGCAAACCTTTCTTT.

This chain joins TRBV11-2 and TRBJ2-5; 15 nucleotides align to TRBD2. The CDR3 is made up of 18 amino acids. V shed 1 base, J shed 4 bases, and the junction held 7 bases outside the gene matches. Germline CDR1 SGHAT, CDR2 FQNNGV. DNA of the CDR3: TGTGCCAGCAGCTTAGTCGGACTAGCGGGAGGGTCCCCAGAGACCCAGTACTTC. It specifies CASSLVGLAGGSPETQYF.

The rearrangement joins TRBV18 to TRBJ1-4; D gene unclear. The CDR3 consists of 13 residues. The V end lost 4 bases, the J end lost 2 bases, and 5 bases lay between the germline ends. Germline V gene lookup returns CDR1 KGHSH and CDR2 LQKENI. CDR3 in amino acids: CASSLGTNEKLFF. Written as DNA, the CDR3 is TGTGCCAGCTCACTGGGCACTAATGAAAAACTGTTTTTT.

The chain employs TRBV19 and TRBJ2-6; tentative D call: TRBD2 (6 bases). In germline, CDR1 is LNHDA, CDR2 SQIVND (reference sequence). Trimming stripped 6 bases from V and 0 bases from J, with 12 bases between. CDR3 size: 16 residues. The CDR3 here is CASSGSFPSGANVLTF. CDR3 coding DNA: TGTGCCAGTAGCGGGAGTTTCCCCTCTGGGGCCAACGTCCTGACTTTC. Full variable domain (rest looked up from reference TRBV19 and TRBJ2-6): DGGITQSPKYLFRKEGQNVTLSCEQNLNHDAMYWYRQDPGQGLRLIYYSQIVNDFQKGDIAEGYSVSREKKESFPLTVTSAQKNPTAFYLCASSGSFPSGANVLTFGAGSRLTVL.